The TCR beta chain described here comes from a study of vaccination and CD4 T cells after COVID-19. In the study overall: Participants, all vaccine recipients, received two doses of either BNT162b2 or mRNA-1273.

Cultured CD4+ T-cell DNA underwent Oncomine TCR Beta short-read sequencing. TCRdb independently ran MiXCR on the PCR reads; one entry per CDR3 protein. The sample records 8,100 or so distinct CDR3 sequences, 45% to 50% being singletons. Regarding treatment: roughly ten-day PBMC culture with coronavirus spike peptide pools or control peptides (ViraFEST assay). This CDR3 comprises 13 residues. V was pared by 4 bases and J by 4 bases, with 10 bases between. This clonotype has more than one count but fewer than ten. The antigen is not known. This chain uses TRBV12-3 or TRBV12-4 with TRBJ1-2; D remains unclear. The source material was CD4+ T cells from blood, cultured in vitro. The sequence was obtained from a human donor who had recovered from COVID-19. CDR3 nucleotides: TGTGCCAGCAGTTCGCCAGGACTCTATGGCTACACCTTC. Translated: CASSSPGLYGYTF.